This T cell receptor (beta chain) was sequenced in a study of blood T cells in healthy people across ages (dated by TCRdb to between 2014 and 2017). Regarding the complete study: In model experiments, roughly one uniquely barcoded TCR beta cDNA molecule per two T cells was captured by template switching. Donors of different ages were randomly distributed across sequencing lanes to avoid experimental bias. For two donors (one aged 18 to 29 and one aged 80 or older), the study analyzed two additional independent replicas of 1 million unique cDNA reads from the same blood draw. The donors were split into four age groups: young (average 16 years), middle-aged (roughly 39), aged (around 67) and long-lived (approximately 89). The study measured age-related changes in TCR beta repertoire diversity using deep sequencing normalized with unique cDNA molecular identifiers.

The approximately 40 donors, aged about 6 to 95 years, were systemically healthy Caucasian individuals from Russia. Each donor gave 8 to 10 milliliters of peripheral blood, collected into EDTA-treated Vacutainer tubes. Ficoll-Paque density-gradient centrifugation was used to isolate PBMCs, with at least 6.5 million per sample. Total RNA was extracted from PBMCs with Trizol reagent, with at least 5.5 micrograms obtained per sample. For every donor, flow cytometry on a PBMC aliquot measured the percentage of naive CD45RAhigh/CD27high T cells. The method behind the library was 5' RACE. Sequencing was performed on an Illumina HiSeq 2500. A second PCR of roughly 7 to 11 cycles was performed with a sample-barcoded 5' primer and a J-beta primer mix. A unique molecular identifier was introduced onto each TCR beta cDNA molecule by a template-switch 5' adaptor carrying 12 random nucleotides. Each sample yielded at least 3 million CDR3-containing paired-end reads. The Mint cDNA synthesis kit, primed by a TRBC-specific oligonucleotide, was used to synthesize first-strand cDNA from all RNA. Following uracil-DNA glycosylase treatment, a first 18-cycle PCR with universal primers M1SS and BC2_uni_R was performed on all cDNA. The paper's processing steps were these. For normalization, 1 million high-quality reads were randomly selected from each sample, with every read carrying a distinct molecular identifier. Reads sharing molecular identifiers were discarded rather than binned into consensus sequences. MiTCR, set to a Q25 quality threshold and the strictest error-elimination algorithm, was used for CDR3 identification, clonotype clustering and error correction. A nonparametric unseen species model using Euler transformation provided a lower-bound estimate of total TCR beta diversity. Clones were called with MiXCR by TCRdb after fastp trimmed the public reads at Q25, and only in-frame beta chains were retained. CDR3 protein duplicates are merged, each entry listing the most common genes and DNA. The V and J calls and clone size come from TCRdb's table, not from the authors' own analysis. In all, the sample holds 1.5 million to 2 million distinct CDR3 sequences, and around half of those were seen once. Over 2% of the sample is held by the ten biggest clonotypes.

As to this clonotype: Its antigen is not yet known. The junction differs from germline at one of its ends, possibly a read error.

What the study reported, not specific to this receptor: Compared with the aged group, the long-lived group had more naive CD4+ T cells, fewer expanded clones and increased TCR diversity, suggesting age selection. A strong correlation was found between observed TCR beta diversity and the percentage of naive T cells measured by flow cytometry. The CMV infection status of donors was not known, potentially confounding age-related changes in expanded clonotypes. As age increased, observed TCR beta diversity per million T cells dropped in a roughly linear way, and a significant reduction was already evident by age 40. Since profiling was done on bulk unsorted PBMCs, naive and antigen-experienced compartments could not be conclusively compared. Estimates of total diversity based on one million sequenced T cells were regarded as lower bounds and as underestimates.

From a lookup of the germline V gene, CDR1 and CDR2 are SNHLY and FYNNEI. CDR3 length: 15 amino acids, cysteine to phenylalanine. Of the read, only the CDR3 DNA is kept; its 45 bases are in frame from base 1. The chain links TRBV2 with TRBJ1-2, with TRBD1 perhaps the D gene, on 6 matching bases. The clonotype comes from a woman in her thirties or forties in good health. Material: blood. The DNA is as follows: TGTGCCAGCACCATGGACAGAAGGGACTCTCTTGGCCACACCTTC. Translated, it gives CASTMDRRDSLGHTF.